This T cell receptor beta chain is drawn from a study of identical twins. J lost 8 bases, V lost 2 bases, and 6 bases had no gene match. The CDR3 is 15 residues long. The germline V gene has CDR1 KGHDR and CDR2 SFDVKD. As for this clonotype: Its target is unknown.

Study-wide points: Weaker excess sharing between twins was seen in beta out-of-frame sequences. Monozygotic twins shared more out-of-frame TCR alpha than recombination models predicted.

Via MiXCR, TCRdb re-called the 5' RACE reads, giving one row per CDR3 protein. The sample has over 500,000 distinct CDR3 sequences; approximately 22% are singletons. The same sample was also used in a study of T cells expressing NK-cell markers. That study adds: With respect to HCMV, seven of the eight sequenced donors were seropositive, and one was seronegative.

Sequencing input: CD4+ T cells sorted from blood. The receptor was isolated from a woman between 18 and 29 years old in good health. V usage is TRBV24-1 and J usage is TRBJ2-1; 9 bases are shared with TRBD1. CDR3 in amino acids: CATSDSGQGLDEQFF. The CDR3 nucleotides are TGTGCCACCAGTGATTCGGGACAGGGTTTGGATGAGCAGTTCTTC.